This T cell receptor beta chain derives from a study of human T cells and chemical hapten exposure (dated by TCRdb to 2020 to 2022). Describing the broader study: For sensitization, 2% DPC in acetone was applied to a 2 cm by 2 cm area of upper inner arm skin. Patch testing was done on the upper back using Finn chambers containing 0.01% DPC, and results were scored after 6 days according to International Contact Dermatitis Research Group standards. Throughout the study period of roughly 24 weeks, patients also received therapeutic DPC doses to the scalp every week. Blood for TCR sequencing was provided by twenty-nine alopecia patients at one to four time points (pre-sensitization, 2, 6 and 24 weeks). Blood samples were taken from patients before sensitization (week 0) and then at 2, 6 and about 24 weeks after DPC sensitization. The mostly female patient cohort included alopecia areata with under or over 50% scalp involvement, alopecia totalis and alopecia universalis. Peripheral blood TCR repertoire changes were tracked in vivo in alopecia patients during primary and secondary sensitization to the hapten diphenylcyclopropenone (DPC). The libraries were sequenced as a pool, and the TCR yield per sample differed mostly because of small variations in library volumes within the pool. From each blood RNA sample, both TCR alpha and TCR beta chains were sequenced. Overall study outcomes, separate from this receptor: After repeated subsampling, the strength of the expansion versus patch-test correlation and the threshold at which it became significant changed. The number of PT1 expanded TCRs positively correlated with patch test score, significant at thresholds 8, 16 and 32 but not 4. Because all patients had alopecia, a presumed autoimmune disease, the immune response of the patients might differ from that of healthy individuals. Significantly more large CDR3 similarity clusters were formed by expanded TCRs than by pre-sensitization or healthy control sets, consistent with antigen-driven responses. DPC sensitization did not change how many TCRs were above 1 in 1000 frequency, and no evidence was found of alterations in global repertoire structure.

Explained via the paper, the time point label denotes: patch test 1, 2 weeks after DPC sensitization. The treatment or condition label for this specimen denotes: therapeutic diphenylcyclopropenone sensitization with weekly scalp DPC. Total RNA was extracted from unfractionated whole blood that had been collected in Tempus Blood RNA tubes. At each patch-test visit, blood was drawn before the patch test was applied. To be eligible, patients had to be aged 18 to 70, diagnosed with alopecia and judged suitable for DPC therapy, while pregnant patients were excluded. The junction carries 19 bases between V and J, which are trimmed by 2 bases and 5 bases respectively. Taken from the germline V gene, the CDR1 and CDR2 loops are SGHTA and FQGNSA. The CDR3 spans 16 residues, from the cysteine through the phenylalanine. Left in the record is the CDR3 DNA by itself, 48 bases read in frame from the first base.

Many counts were recorded for this clonotype. The specificity of this receptor is unknown. Base qualities were left out, and no much larger clone turns up one base away. To prepare the library, RACE was applied. Sequencing instrument: NextSeq 500. During library preparation, unique molecular identifiers were attached to individual cDNA molecules so that TCRs could be counted quantitatively and reproducibly. As for the authors' bioinformatics: The median number of TCRs per sample was roughly 94,000, ranging from about 23,224 to 750,000. V, J and CDR3 annotation of the TCR reads was carried out using the Decombinator software suite. For PS versus PT1 abundance plots, all samples were subsampled to the same number of TCRs (28,000). Expanded TCRs were defined as absent before sensitization and observed at least eight times at the 2-week time point. TCRdb applied fastp at Q25 and MiXCR to the public reads, then kept only in-frame beta chains. Under each unique CDR3 protein, matching rows form one entry showing the most common genes and DNA. The V and J calls reflect TCRdb's pipeline rather than the authors' work. In all, the sample holds 35,000 or so distinct CDR3 sequences, and just under 6.5% of those were seen once. The ten largest clones take up 8% to 9.5% of the sample.

The sequences come from whole blood, collected in connection with sensitization to the hapten diphenylcyclopropenone (DPC). The sequence was collected from a woman in her thirties with alopecia areata. Some clones in this sample may be carry-over from other donors' samples. Recombination connected TRBV7-2 to TRBJ2-7; a confident D gene designation cannot be given. This receptor carries the CDR3 CASSLLGPRPGDEQYF. The nucleotides read TGTGCCAGCAGCTTACTAGGGCCTAGACCAGGCGACGAGCAGTACTTC.